These 28 T cell receptor beta chains share one sample of origin, sequenced in a study of blood T cells in healthy people across ages. Primed by a sample-barcoded 5' primer and a J-beta primer mix, a second PCR proceeded for 7 to 11 cycles. Each CDR3 protein gets one entry after TCRdb re-called the 5' RACE reads with MiXCR. The sample has about 830,000 distinct CDR3 sequences, around 62% seen once; the top ten hold 28%. Sequencing was done on a sample of blood. The receptors here all came from a man between 25 and 39 years old in good health.

The CDR3 is CSADRGQHYGYTF. The CDR3 nucleotides read TGCAGCGCTGACAGGGGGCAGCACTATGGCTACACCTTC. This rearrangement joins TRBV29-1 to TRBJ1-2, with 10 nucleotides matching TRBD1. The CDR3 contains 13 residues. Germline CDR1 and CDR2: SQVTM and ANQGSEA. Trimming removed 7 bases from V and 3 bases from J; junction bases left unmatched: 5.

The rearrangement links TRBV6-2 or TRBV6-3 to TRBJ2-5, with D hard to call. The last part of the DNA fits TRBJ2-7 better; the J call may be wrong. This CDR3 is 18 amino acids long. CDR1 is MNHEY and CDR2 is SVGEGT in the germline V gene. In DNA form, the CDR3 reads TGTGCCAGCAGTTACCGGTACGAATCTAGGACGACCTCCTACGAGCAGTACTTC. Translated: CASSYRYESRTTSYEQYF.

The chain carries TRBV7-7 and TRBJ2-1, with D tentatively TRBD1 (6 bases). There are 14 residues in the CDR3. Trimming took off 5 bases at V and 9 bases at J, with 17 bases between the two ends. Germline V CDR1 and CDR2: SSHAT, FNYEAQ (reference sequence). The CDR3 DNA is TGTGCCAGCAGCGCTACCTGGGAAGGGGGTGAGCAGTTCTTC. Translating it yields CASSATWEGGEQFF.

V and J are TRBV9 and TRBJ2-7, with D maybe TRBD1 (6 bases). The CDR3 has 15 amino acids. The V end lost 0 bases, the J end lost 2 bases, and 12 bases lay between the germline ends. Germline CDR1 and CDR2: SGDLS and YYNGEE. The CDR3 sequence: CASSVGGGETYEQYF. DNA for the CDR3: TGTGCCAGCAGCGTAGGTGGGGGCGAGACCTACGAGCAGTACTTC. The full variable domain, its missing parts supplied by reference TRBV9 and TRBJ2-7, is DSGVTQTPKHLITATGQRVTLRCSPRSGDLSVYWYQQSLDQGLQFLIQYYNGEERAKGNILERFSAQQFPDLHSELNLSSLELGDSALYFCASSVGGGETYEQYFGPGTRLTVT.

The chain couples TRBV27 to TRBJ2-1, with 12 bases aligning to TRBD2. Trimming at V came to 3 bases and at J to 5 bases, leaving 5 bases not matched to a gene. In germline, CDR1 is MNHEY, CDR2 SMNVEV (reference sequence). The CDR3 extends over 16 amino acids. In DNA form, the CDR3 reads TGTGCCAGCAGTTTCCCGGGACTAGCGGGTGACAATGAGCAGTTCTTC. Residues: CASSFPGLAGDNEQFF.

The gene calls are TRBV6-5 and TRBJ2-7; D possibly matches TRBD1 or TRBD2 (5 bases each). Germline lookup yields CDR1 MNHEY and CDR2 SVGAGI. The CDR3 is made up of 16 amino acids. Trimming shortened V by 5 bases and J by 2 bases, and 19 bases separated the two germline ends. The CDR3 here is CASSGPRGAGTYEQYF. The CDR3 DNA reads TGTGCCAGCAGTGGCCCAAGAGGGGCAGGGACCTACGAGCAGTACTTC.

This clonotype was observed a handful of times. The chain has TRBV10-3 and TRBJ2-4; 8 positions agree with TRBD1. The J call may be incorrect, as the DNA end agrees better with TRBJ2-7. Germline V gene lookup returns CDR1 ENHRY and CDR2 SYGVKD. CDR3 size: 12 residues. The CDR3 DNA follows: TGTGCCATCGGAGGACAGGGAAACGAGCAGTACTTC. Translation: CAIGGQGNEQYF.

V usage is TRBV28 and J usage is TRBJ2-6; a weak D match, TRBD2 (5 bases). The CDR3 is made up of 15 amino acids. Looked up from germline, CDR1 is MDHEN and CDR2 is SYDVKM. The germline V and J ends were trimmed by 4 bases and 4 bases, with 11 bases remaining between them. CDR3 nucleotides: TGTGCCAGCAGTTATGCCCTAGCCGGGGCCAACGTCCTGACTTTC. Residues: CASSYALAGANVLTF.

This clonotype was seen more than once but under ten times. The chain employs TRBV25-1 and TRBJ2-6; D is ambiguous. Trimming removed 1 base at V and 0 bases at J, with 7 bases between. Per germline, CDR1 MGHDK and CDR2 SYGVNS. The CDR3 extends over 16 amino acids. CDR3 protein: CASSESRSSGANVLTF. CDR3 DNA: TGTGCCAGCAGTGAATCCCGTAGCTCTGGGGCCAACGTCCTGACTTTC.

This rearrangement joins TRBV7-3 to TRBJ1-2; the match to TRBD1 covers 8 bases. V shed 5 bases and J 3 bases; nucleotides not matched to a gene: 5. Germline-derived CDR1 and CDR2 are SGHTA and FQGTGA. CDR3 length: 14 amino acids. Written as DNA, the CDR3 is TGTGCCAGCAGCCCGAAACAGGGGGACTATGGCTACACCTTC. Amino acid sequence: CASSPKQGDYGYTF. Full variable domain (outside the CDR3, taken from reference TRBV7-3 and TRBJ1-2): GAGVSQTPSNKVTEKGKYVELRCDPISGHTALYWYRQSLGQGPEFLIYFQGTGAADDSGLPNDRFFAVRPEGSVSTLKIQRTERGDSAVYLCASSPKQGDYGYTFGSGTRLTVV.

The chain carries TRBV5-1 and TRBJ2-1; 9 bases line up with TRBD2. CDR1 and CDR2 from the germline V gene are SGHRS and YFSETQ. The junction had 4 bases not matched to a gene; V was cut back by 0 bases and J by 15 bases. This CDR3 has 12 residues. The CDR3 coding sequence is TGCGCCAGCAGCTTGGATCTAGCGGGGATGTTCTTC. It yields the protein CASSLDLAGMFF.

This chain connects TRBV6-6 to TRBJ1-5, with TRBD1 matching over 11 bases. Per germline, CDR1 MNHNY and CDR2 SVGAGI (reference sequence). This CDR3 has 15 amino acids. V lost 6 bases, J lost 7 bases, and 8 bases stayed unmatched. CDR3 sequence reads: CASSSRTGGVQPQHF. As DNA, the CDR3 is TGTGCCAGCAGCTCCCGGACAGGGGGCGTACAGCCCCAGCATTTT.

V and J are TRBV7-2 and TRBJ2-1, with 10 bases that match TRBD2. The CDR3 has 12 amino acids. From germline, CDR1 is SGHTA and CDR2 FQGNSA. Trimming cost V 6 bases and J 13 bases; bases outside gene matches: 6. The CDR3 DNA reads as TGTGCCAGCAGTGTAGCGGGGGGTAGACAGTTCTTC. Its translation is CASSVAGGRQFF.

This clonotype turned up a few times. The V gene is TRBV13, the J gene TRBJ2-1; possibly TRBD2 for D (7 bases). This CDR3 comprises 13 residues. Per germline, CDR1 PRHDT and CDR2 FYEKMQ (reference sequence). The V end was cut by 5 bases, the J end by 10 bases, with 15 bases between. CDR3 region: CASSTRRGGEQFF. The CDR3 region has the DNA TGTGCCAGCAGCACCCGAAGGGGGGGCGAGCAGTTCTTC.

About this clonotype: A much larger clone is a single base away; this may be a read error. The V gene is TRBV3-1, the J gene TRBJ2-1, with 9 bases aligning to TRBD1. The CDR3 has 16 amino acids. CDR1 is LGHDT, CDR2 YNNKEL, per germline (reference sequence). V dropped 3 bases and J dropped 6; count of bases not matched to a gene: 9. CDR3 coding DNA: TGTGCCAGCAGCCATGCCGACAGGGGGTTCTGCAATGAGCAGTTCTTC. Its protein product is CASSHADRGFCNEQFF.

This clonotype was seen once. The chain couples TRBV2 to TRBJ2-1; D remains ambiguous. Trimming took off 8 bases at V and 6 bases at J, with 8 bases between the two ends. This CDR3 spans 11 amino acids. Germline CDR1 reads SNHLY; CDR2 reads FYNNEI. The CDR3 spells CASLGPNEQFF. For the CDR3, the DNA is TGTGCCAGCTTAGGACCCAATGAGCAGTTCTTC.

In this sample, this clonotype turned up many times. The CDR3 nucleotides are TGTGCCAGCAGTCGGGAGTACGAGCAGTACTTC. Its translation is CASSREYEQYF. The rearrangement uses TRBV6-2 or TRBV6-3 and TRBJ2-7; tentative D call: TRBD2 (6 bases). V was cut by 5 bases and J by 4 bases, with 6 bases left in between. The CDR3 totals 11 residues. Germline CDR1 and CDR2: MNHEY and SVGEGT.

V is TRBV11-2 and J is TRBJ2-7; tentatively, D is TRBD2 (5 bases). V was shortened by 8 bases and J by 4 bases, with 18 bases between the two germline ends. The CDR3 runs 14 residues. The germline CDR1 and CDR2 sequences are SGHAT and FQNNGV. CDR3 DNA: TGTGCCAGCGCCTTGTTCGGGGAAAGTTACGAGCAGTACTTC. Translating gives CASALFGESYEQYF.

The gene calls are TRBV6-1 and TRBJ2-1; the match to TRBD1 covers 7 bases. J was trimmed by 5 bases and V by 6 bases; bases with no gene match: 7. The CDR3 sequence is 14 residues long. Germline V CDR1 and CDR2: MNHNS, SASEGT. CDR3 region: CASSTQTGNNEQFF. The CDR3 DNA reads TGTGCCAGCAGCACTCAGACAGGGAACAATGAGCAGTTCTTC.

This clonotype occurred a few times. The chain links TRBV7-9 to TRBJ1-2, with 7 bases matching TRBD1. Germline CDR1 is SEHNR and CDR2 is FQNEAQ (reference sequence). V lost 3 bases to trimming and J lost 4 bases; unmatched junction nucleotides: 5. The CDR3 covers 14 residues. The CDR3 loop reads CASSLQDRIYGYTF. CDR3 nucleotides: TGTGCCAGCAGCTTGCAGGACAGGATCTATGGCTACACCTTC.

This clonotype was seen just once. V and J are TRBV12-3 or TRBV12-4 and TRBJ2-5; D unresolved. The ends were cut back, 2 bases at V and 1 base at J, with 5 bases in the middle. This CDR3 has 13 amino acids. In DNA, the CDR3 is TGTGCCAGCAGTTTAATACCCCAAGAGACCCAGTACTTC. Translating it yields CASSLIPQETQYF.

This chain links TRBV10-1 with TRBJ1-1; no firm D call. Germline lookup yields CDR1 WNHNN and CDR2 SYGVQD (reference sequence). Trimming removed 4 bases at V and 5 bases at J, with 11 bases between. The CDR3 has 13 residues. The DNA for the CDR3 is TGCGCCAGCAGTGTCAGTCGACCAACTGAAGCTTTCTTT. This translates into CASSVSRPTEAFF.

This clonotype was counted a few times. V and J are TRBV18 and TRBJ1-6; 10 nucleotides align to TRBD1. Per the germline V gene, CDR1 is KGHSH and CDR2 is LQKENI. J was trimmed by 7 bases and V by 2 bases; bases with no gene match: 2. CDR3 length: 15 residues. The chain's CDR3 is CASSPGTGDNSPLHF. In nucleotides, the CDR3 is TGTGCCAGCTCACCAGGGACAGGGGACAATTCACCCCTCCACTTT.

In regard to this clonotype: The junction and the germline gene differ at one end; a read error may be behind it. V and J are TRBV7-2 and TRBJ2-5, with unresolved D. The germline V gene has CDR1 SGHTA and CDR2 FQGNSA. The CDR3 sequence is 15 residues long. In DNA, the CDR3 is TGTGGCAGCAGCCGCAATCAAGGGCACCAAGAGACCCAGTACTTC. Its translation is CGSSRNQGHQETQYF.

The V and J genes are TRBV29-1 and TRBJ2-4, with 10 positions matching TRBD1. J lost 15 bases, V lost 3 bases, and 11 bases had no gene match. The V gene's germline CDR1 is SQVTM and CDR2 ANQGSEA. The CDR3 has 13 residues. The CDR3 DNA reads as TGCAGCGTTGAGGACAGGGGGGTCTACGAGCTGTACTTC. This sequence encodes CSVEDRGVYELYF.

The chain links TRBV30 to TRBJ2-1, with D unclear. Trimming cost V 2 bases and J 9 bases, with 5 bases left between them. CDR3 length: 10 amino acids. The germline V gene encodes CDR1 GTSNPN and CDR2 SVGIG (reference sequence). DNA for the CDR3: TGTGCCTGGAGTATATCTGAGCAGTTCTTC. Translating gives CAWSISEQFF.

This chain links TRBV5-1 with TRBJ1-2, with 7 nucleotides matching TRBD1. J was trimmed by 2 bases and V by 7 bases; bases with no gene match: 5. Germline V lookup: CDR1 SGHRS, CDR2 YFSETQ. CDR3 length: 13 residues. CDR3 coding DNA: TGCGCCAGCGCCGAGGGGGCAAACTATGGCTACACCTTC. Protein sequence: CASAEGANYGYTF.

The rearrangement links TRBV28 to TRBJ2-7; D may match TRBD1 or TRBD2 (6 bases each). CDR1 and CDR2 from the germline V gene are MDHEN and SYDVKM. The CDR3 length is 18 residues. The germline V and J ends were trimmed by 2 bases and 0 bases, with 20 bases remaining between them. The chain's CDR3 is CASSLAAAGGISSYEQYF. The CDR3 region has the DNA TGTGCCAGCAGTTTAGCGGCAGCCGGGGGCATAAGCTCCTACGAGCAGTACTTC.